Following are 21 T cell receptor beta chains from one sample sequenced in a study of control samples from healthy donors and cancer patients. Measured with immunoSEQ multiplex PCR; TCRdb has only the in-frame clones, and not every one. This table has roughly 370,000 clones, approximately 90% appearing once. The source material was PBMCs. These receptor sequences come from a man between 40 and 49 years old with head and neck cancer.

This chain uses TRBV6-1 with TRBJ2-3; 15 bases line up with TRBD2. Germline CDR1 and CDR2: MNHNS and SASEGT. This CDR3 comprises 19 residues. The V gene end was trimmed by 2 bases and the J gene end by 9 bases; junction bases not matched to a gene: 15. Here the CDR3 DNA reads TGTGCCAGCAGTGAATGGGGACCCTTGGGGACTAGCGGGAGGCCGACGCAGTATTTT. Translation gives CASSEWGPLGTSGRPTQYF.

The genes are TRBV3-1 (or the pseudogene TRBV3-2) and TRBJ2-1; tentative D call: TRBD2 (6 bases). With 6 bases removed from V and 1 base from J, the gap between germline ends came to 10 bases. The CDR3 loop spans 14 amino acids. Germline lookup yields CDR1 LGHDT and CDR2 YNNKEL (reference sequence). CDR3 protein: CASRGGRSYNEQFF. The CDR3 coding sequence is TGTGCCAGCAGGGGAGGCAGGTCCTACAATGAGCAGTTCTTC.

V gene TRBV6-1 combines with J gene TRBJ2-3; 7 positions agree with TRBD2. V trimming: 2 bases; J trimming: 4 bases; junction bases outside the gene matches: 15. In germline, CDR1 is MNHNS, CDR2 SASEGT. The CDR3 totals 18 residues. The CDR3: CASSESSRDYGDPDTQYF. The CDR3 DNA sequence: TGTGCCAGCAGTGAATCCTCCCGGGACTACGGGGATCCAGATACGCAGTATTTT.

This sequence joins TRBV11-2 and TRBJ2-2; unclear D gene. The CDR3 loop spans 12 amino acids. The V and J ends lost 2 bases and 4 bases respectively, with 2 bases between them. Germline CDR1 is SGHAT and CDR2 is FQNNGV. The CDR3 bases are TGTGCCAGCAGCTTAAGCACCGGGGAGCTGTTTTTT. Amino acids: CASSLSTGELFF.

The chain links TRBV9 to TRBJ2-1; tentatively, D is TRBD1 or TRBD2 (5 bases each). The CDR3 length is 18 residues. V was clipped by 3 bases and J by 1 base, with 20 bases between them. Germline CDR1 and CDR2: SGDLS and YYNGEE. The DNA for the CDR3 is TGTGCCAGCAGCGGGGGCAGGGAGACGGGTAGATCCTACAATGAGCAGTTCTTC. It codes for CASSGGRETGRSYNEQFF. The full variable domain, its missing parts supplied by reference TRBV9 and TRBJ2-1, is DSGVTQTPKHLITATGQRVTLRCSPRSGDLSVYWYQQSLDQGLQFLIQYYNGEERAKGNILERFSAQQFPDLHSELNLSSLELGDSALYFCASSGGRETGRSYNEQFFGPGTRLTVL.

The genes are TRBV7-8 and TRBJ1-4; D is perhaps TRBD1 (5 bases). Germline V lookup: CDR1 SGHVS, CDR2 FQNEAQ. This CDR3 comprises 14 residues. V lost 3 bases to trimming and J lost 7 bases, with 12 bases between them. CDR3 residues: CASSLGVAAEKLFF. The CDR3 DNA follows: TGTGCCAGCAGCTTGGGGGTAGCCGCTGAAAAACTGTTTTTT.

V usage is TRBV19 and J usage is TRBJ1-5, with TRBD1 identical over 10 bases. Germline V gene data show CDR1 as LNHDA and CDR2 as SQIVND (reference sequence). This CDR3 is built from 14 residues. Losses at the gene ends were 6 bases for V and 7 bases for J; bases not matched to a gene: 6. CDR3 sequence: CASRADRGLQPQHF. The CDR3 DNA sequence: TGTGCCAGTAGGGCCGACAGGGGGCTGCAGCCCCAGCATTTT.

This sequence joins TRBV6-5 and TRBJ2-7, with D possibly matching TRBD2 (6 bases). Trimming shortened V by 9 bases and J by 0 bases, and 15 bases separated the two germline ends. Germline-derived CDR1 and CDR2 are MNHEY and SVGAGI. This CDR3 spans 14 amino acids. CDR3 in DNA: TGTGCCAGTCCGGTTGGCGGGGACTCCTACGAGCAGTACTTC. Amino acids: CASPVGGDSYEQYF.

CDR3 residues: CATSSGMPGAQYF. The CDR3 bases are TGTGCCACCAGCAGCGGGATGCCTGGGGCCCAGTACTTC. This sequence joins TRBV15 and TRBJ2-5, with a weak D call TRBD2 (5 bases). The germline V and J ends were trimmed by 3 bases and 9 bases, with 14 bases remaining between them. Germline-derived CDR1 and CDR2 are LNHNV and YYDKDF (reference sequence). The CDR3 extends over 13 amino acids.

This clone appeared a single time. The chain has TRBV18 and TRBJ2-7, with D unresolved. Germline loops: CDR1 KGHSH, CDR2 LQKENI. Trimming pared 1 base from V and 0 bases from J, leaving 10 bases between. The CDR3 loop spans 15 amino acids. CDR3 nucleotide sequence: TGTGCCAGCTCACCACGGCAGACTTCCTCCTACGAGCAGTACTTC. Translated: CASSPRQTSSYEQYF.

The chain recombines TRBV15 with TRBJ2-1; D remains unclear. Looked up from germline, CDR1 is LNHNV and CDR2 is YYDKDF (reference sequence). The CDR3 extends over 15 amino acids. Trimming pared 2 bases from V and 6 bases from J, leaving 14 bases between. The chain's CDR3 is CATSRLVGSANEQFF. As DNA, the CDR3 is TGTGCCACCAGCAGACTAGTCGGGTCGGCCAATGAGCAGTTCTTC.

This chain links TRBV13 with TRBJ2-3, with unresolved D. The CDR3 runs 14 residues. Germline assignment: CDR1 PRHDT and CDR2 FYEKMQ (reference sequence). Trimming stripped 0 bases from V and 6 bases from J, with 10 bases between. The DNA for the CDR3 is TGTGCCAGCAGCTTAGGGGCGTTAGGGGATACGCAGTATTTT. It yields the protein CASSLGALGDTQYF. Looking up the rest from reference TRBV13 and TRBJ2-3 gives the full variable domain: AAGVIQSPRHLIKEKRETATLKCYPIPRHDTVYWYQQGPGQDPQFLISFYEKMQSDKGSIPDRFSAQQFSDYHSELNMSSLELGDSALYFCASSLGALGDTQYFGPGTRLTVL.

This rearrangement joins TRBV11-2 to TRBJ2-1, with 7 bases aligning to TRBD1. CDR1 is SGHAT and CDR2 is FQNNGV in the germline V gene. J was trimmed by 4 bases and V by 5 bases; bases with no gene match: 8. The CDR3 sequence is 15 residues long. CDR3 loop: CASSPSTGYYNEQFF. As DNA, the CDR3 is TGTGCCAGCAGCCCATCGACAGGGTATTACAATGAGCAGTTCTTC.

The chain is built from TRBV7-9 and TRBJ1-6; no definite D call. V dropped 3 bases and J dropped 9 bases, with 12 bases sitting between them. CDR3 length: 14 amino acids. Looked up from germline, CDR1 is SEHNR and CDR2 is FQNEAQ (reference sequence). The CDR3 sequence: CASSLEPPTSPLHF. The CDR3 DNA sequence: TGTGCCAGCAGCTTGGAACCGCCGACTTCACCCCTCCACTTT.

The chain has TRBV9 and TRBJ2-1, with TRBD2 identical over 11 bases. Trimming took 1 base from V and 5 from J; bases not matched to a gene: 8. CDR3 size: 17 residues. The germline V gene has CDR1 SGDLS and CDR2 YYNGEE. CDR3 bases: TGTGCCAGCAGCGTACGGTCTAGCGGGGGGTCCGACAATGAGCAGTTCTTC. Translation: CASSVRSSGGSDNEQFF.

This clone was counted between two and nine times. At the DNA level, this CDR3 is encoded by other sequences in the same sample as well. The CDR3 loop reads CASRRQVFNQPQHF. The DNA for the CDR3 is TGTGCCAGCCGGCGGCAGGTCTTCAATCAGCCCCAGCATTTT. The rearrangement joins TRBV28 to TRBJ1-5; D is undetermined. V shed 8 bases and J shed 3 bases, with 14 bases lying between them. CDR1 and CDR2 (germline): MDHEN, SYDVKM. The CDR3 sequence is 14 residues long.

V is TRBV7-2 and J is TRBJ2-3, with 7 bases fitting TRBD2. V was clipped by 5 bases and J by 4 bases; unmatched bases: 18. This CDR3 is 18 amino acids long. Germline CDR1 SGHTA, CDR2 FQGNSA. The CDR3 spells CASSPRSSGPRGADTQYF. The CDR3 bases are TGTGCCAGCAGCCCGAGGTCTAGCGGTCCTAGAGGCGCAGATACGCAGTATTTT.

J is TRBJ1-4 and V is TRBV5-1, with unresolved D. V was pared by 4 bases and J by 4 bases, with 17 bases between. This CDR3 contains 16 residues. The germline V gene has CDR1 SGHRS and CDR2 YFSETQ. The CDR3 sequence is CASSRSTTPLNEKLFF. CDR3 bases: TGCGCCAGCAGCCGTTCGACGACACCTCTTAATGAAAAACTGTTTTTT.

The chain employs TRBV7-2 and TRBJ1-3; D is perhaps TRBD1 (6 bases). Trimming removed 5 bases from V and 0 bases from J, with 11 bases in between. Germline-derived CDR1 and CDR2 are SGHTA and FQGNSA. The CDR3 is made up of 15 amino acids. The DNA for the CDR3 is TGTGCCAGCAGCCCGGACAGTAGCTCTGGAAACACCATATATTTT. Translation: CASSPDSSSGNTIYF. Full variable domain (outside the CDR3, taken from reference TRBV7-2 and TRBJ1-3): GAGVSQSPSNKVTEKGKDVELRCDPISGHTALYWYRQSLGQGLEFLIYFQGNSAPDKSGLPSDRFSAERTGGSVSTLTIQRTQQEDSAVYLCASSPDSSSGNTIYFGEGSWLTVV.

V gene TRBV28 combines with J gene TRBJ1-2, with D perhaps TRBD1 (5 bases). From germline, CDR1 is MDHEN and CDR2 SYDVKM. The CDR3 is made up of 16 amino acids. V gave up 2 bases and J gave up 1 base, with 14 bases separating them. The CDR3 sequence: CASSLTPGHFNYGYTF. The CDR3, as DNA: TGTGCCAGCAGTTTAACCCCGGGGCACTTTAACTATGGCTACACCTTC.

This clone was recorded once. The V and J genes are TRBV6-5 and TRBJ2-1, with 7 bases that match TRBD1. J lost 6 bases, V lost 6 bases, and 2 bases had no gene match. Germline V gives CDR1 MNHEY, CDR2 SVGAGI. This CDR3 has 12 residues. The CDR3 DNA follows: TGTGCCAGCAGCCGGGACAGCAATGAGCAGTTCTTC. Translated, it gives CASSRDSNEQFF.